In its sample, the clone carrying this TCR beta chain was seen a few times. TCRdb used MiXCR to reprocess the RT-PCR reads, holding one entry per CDR3 protein. The data contain hundreds of thousands of distinct CDR3 sequences, more than 13% of them seen just once; the ten biggest clones take up 3% to 4.5%. CDR1 SGHKS and CDR2 YYEKEE come from the germline V gene (reference sequence). The ends lost 0 bases at V and 1 base at J; junction bases unmatched: 7. The CDR3 totals 17 residues. This TCR derives from a female donor in good health, serving as a healthy control. This chain joins TRBV5-5 and TRBJ2-3; 8 nucleotides line up with TRBD2. The sample comprised memory CD4+ T cells from blood. CDR3 region: CASSLGPRGGRTDTQYF. The CDR3 bases are TGTGCCAGCAGCTTGGGTCCACGGGGGGGACGCACAGATACGCAGTATTTT.